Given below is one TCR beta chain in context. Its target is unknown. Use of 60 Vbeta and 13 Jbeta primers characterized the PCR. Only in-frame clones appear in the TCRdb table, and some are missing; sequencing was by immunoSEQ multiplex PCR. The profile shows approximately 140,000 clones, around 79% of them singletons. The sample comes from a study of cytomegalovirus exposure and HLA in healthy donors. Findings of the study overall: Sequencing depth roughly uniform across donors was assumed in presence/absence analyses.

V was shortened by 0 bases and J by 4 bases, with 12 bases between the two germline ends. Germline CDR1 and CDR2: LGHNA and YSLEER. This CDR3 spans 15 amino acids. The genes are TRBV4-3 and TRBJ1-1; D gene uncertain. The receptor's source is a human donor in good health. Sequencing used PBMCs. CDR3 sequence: CASSQDTGMATEAFF. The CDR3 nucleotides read TGCGCCAGCAGCCAAGATACGGGTATGGCCACTGAAGCTTTCTTT.